These 14 T cell receptor beta chains were sequenced from one sample in a study of blood T cell repertoires in COVID-19. TCRdb's table, derived via immunoSEQ multiplex PCR, lists solely in-frame clones and lacks some. The sample has about 360,000 clones; over 65% are singletons. Material for sequencing was peripheral blood. All receptors come from a human donor with acute or convalescent COVID-19. The donor label of this sample is uncertain.

The chain carries TRBV2 and TRBJ2-1; weak D call: TRBD2 (6 bases). Trimming removed 6 bases from V and 4 bases from J, with 16 bases in between. This CDR3 spans 15 amino acids. Per the germline V gene, CDR1 is SNHLY and CDR2 is FYNNEI. The CDR3 spells CASSGSGLYYNEQFF. CDR3 DNA sequence: TGTGCCAGCAGCGGATCGGGACTTTATTACAATGAGCAGTTCTTC.

This sequence joins TRBV27 and TRBJ2-7; TRBD2 might be the D (6 bases). This CDR3 comprises 13 residues. V dropped 5 bases and J dropped 3 bases, with 11 bases sitting between them. CDR1 and CDR2 from the germline V gene are MNHEY and SMNVEV (reference sequence). The CDR3 DNA follows: TGTGCCAGCAGTCCCGTGGGGGGCTACGAGCAGTACTTC. Amino acids: CASSPVGGYEQYF.

The chain links TRBV29-1 to TRBJ1-1, with 11 bases matching TRBD1. V lost 4 bases to trimming and J lost 6 bases; unmatched junction nucleotides: 7. This CDR3 is built from 14 residues. CDR1 SQVTM and CDR2 ANQGSEA come from the germline V gene. For the CDR3, the DNA is TGCAGCGTTGTGGGGACAGGGGGTTACGCTGAAGCTTTCTTT. This gives the protein CSVVGTGGYAEAFF.

The genes are TRBV14 and TRBJ1-1; possible D gene TRBD1, 5 bases. This CDR3 has 13 residues. Trimming removed 4 bases at V and 4 bases at J, with 10 bases between. Germline V gives CDR1 SGHDN, CDR2 FVKESK. DNA of the CDR3: TGTGCCAGCAGCCCGGGGGGGAGCACTGAAGCTTTCTTT. It yields the protein CASSPGGSTEAFF.

The chain carries TRBV30 and TRBJ1-4; D perhaps matches TRBD1 (6 bases). The CDR3 runs to 16 residues. Germline values: CDR1 GTSNPN, CDR2 SVGIG (reference sequence). The germline V and J ends were trimmed by 1 base and 5 bases, with 17 bases remaining between them. CDR3: CAWSAARDIANEKLFF. In DNA form, the CDR3 reads TGTGCCTGGAGTGCTGCCCGGGACATAGCAAATGAAAAACTGTTTTTT.

The V gene is TRBV5-1, the J gene TRBJ2-2; TRBD1 matches at 12 bases. Germline V gives CDR1 SGHRS, CDR2 YFSETQ. The CDR3 length is 15 residues. With V trimmed by 4 bases and J by 8 bases, 6 bases remained unmatched. The CDR3 nucleotides read TGCGCCAGCAGCATCGGGACAGGGGGCTCGGGGGAGCTGTTTTTT. Its translation is CASSIGTGGSGELFF.

This chain uses TRBV5-3 with TRBJ1-5; possibly TRBD1 for D (5 bases). TRBV5-3 is an ORF, and what it does is uncertain. Trimming removed 10 bases at V and 4 bases at J, with 12 bases between. The CDR3 sequence is 12 residues long. The CDR3 DNA sequence: TGTGCCCTCGTCGGGGGGAATCAGCCCCAGCATTTT. It yields the protein CALVGGNQPQHF.

This clone has just one count. V is TRBV4-2 and J is TRBJ2-5; 8 nucleotides align to TRBD2. This CDR3 is built from 15 residues. The V gene's germline CDR1 is LGHNA and CDR2 YNFKEQ. The trim removed 6 bases at V and 4 bases at J, leaving 10 bases unmatched. The DNA for the CDR3 is TGTGCCAGCAGGGGTACCGGGAGGGCCGGAGAGACCCAGTACTTC. Encoded protein: CASRGTGRAGETQYF.

The chain has TRBV11-2 and TRBJ2-7; D call uncertain. From germline, CDR1 is SGHAT and CDR2 FQNNGV. The CDR3 is 15 residues long. Trimming took 0 bases from V and 2 from J, leaving 11 bases between them. CDR3 loop: CASSLDRHFTYEQYF. CDR3 coding DNA: TGTGCCAGCAGCTTAGATCGACACTTCACCTACGAGCAGTACTTC.

The chain combines TRBV2 with TRBJ2-2; D might be TRBD2 (5 bases). The CDR3 covers 14 residues. Trimming stripped 1 base from V and 6 bases from J, with 9 bases between. Germline V CDR1 and CDR2: SNHLY, FYNNEI. The CDR3 nucleotides read TGTGCCAGCAGTGAAGGAGGGTCCCCCGGGGAGCTGTTTTTT. Protein sequence: CASSEGGSPGELFF.

The CDR3 DNA reads TGTGCCAGCAGTGAGAGCGCTAGCGGTTACACCGGGGAGCTGTTTTTT. Protein product: CASSESASGYTGELFF. The genes are TRBV25-1 and TRBJ2-2; TRBD2 agrees at 7 bases. This CDR3 is built from 16 residues. V was clipped by 3 bases and J by 3 bases; unmatched bases: 7. Germline CDR1 reads MGHDK; CDR2 reads SYGVNS.

The chain links TRBV20-1 to TRBJ1-1, with 7 bases matching TRBD1. Germline V lookup: CDR1 DFQATT, CDR2 SNEGSKA (reference sequence). The CDR3 loop spans 11 amino acids. V lost 8 bases and J lost 7; bases outside the gene matches: 7. CDR3 residues: CSLSGGLEAFF. For the CDR3, the DNA is TGCAGTCTCTCAGGGGGGCTTGAAGCTTTCTTT.

This chain links TRBV3-1 (or the pseudogene TRBV3-2) with TRBJ1-1, with unresolved D. Per the germline V gene, CDR1 is LGHDT and CDR2 is YNNKEL (reference sequence). This CDR3 is 15 amino acids long. The V and J ends lost 4 bases and 1 base respectively, with 13 bases between them. This CDR3 is CASSRSGAGNTEAFF. The DNA for the CDR3 is TGTGCCAGCAGCCGCTCAGGTGCAGGGAACACTGAAGCTTTCTTT.

The rearrangement links TRBV7-9 to TRBJ2-6, with a tentative D call TRBD1 (6 bases). Germline V gene sequence: CDR1 SEHNR, CDR2 FQNEAQ (reference sequence). V lost 7 bases and J 0 bases, leaving 13 bases between the germline ends. The CDR3 extends over 16 amino acids. CDR3 region: CASMNRDISGANVLTF. The CDR3 region has the DNA TGTGCCAGCATGAACAGGGATATCTCTGGGGCCAACGTCCTGACTTTC.